The rows below give T cell receptor beta chains drawn from one sample of a study of shared clonotypes between healthy human individuals. Produced via immunoSEQ multiplex PCR; TCRdb's table is partial and in-frame only. The table lists 470,000 or so clones, almost 80% of them singletons. Sequencing was carried out using PBMCs. Receptors were obtained from a woman aged 40 to 49 in good health. Some clones in this sample may be carry-over from other donors' samples. Both conserved end residues are part of each CDR3. D genes are given only for firm matches. The size entry is marked missing in some rows and otherwise reads once, few, many or a size class.

-	-	TRBJ1-2	TRBV9	CASSKTPWSQPYGYTF	TGTGCCAGCTCCAAGACTCCCTGGAGTCAGCCTTATGGCTACACCTTC
-	-	TRBJ1-1	TRBV5-1	CASSPSSGRRTEAFF	TGCGCCAGCAGCCCCTCATCAGGGAGGCGCACTGAAGCTTTCTTT
-	-	TRBJ2-7	TRBV7-9	CASSPLGATGYEQYF	TGTGCCAGCAGCCCGCTTGGGGCGACAGGCTACGAGCAGTACTTC
TRBD2	-	TRBJ2-7	TRBV2	CASSSSGSSYEQYF	TGTGCCAGCAGTAGTAGCGGGAGCTCCTACGAGCAGTACTTC
-	-	TRBJ2-3	TRBV28	CASSLVLGGDTQYF	TGTGCCAGCAGTTTGGTGCTGGGGGGAGATACGCAGTATTTT
-	few	TRBJ2-2	TRBV28	CASSFLGTRGTGELFF	TGTGCCAGCAGTTTTCTGGGAACTAGAGGCACCGGGGAGCTGTTTTTT
-	-	TRBJ2-2	TRBV30	CAWSRTGLTGELFF	TGTGCCTGGAGTCGTACGGGGCTCACCGGGGAGCTGTTTTTT
-	-	TRBJ2-1	TRBV5-1	CASSPLAGSSYNEQFF	TGCGCCAGCAGCCCTCTTGCCGGGAGCTCCTACAATGAGCAGTTCTTC
-	-	TRBJ2-3	TRBV21-1	CASNKNSGRAPDTQYF	TGTGCCAGCAACAAGAATAGCGGGAGGGCCCCAGATACGCAGTATTTT
TRBD1	few	TRBJ2-7	TRBV19	CASSRTGGTYEQYF	TGTGCCAGTAGTAGGACAGGGGGGACCTACGAGCAGTACTTC
TRBD1	once	TRBJ1-5	TRBV2	CASRLTGHSEPQHF	TGTGCCAGCAGACTGACAGGGCATAGTGAGCCCCAGCATTTT
-	few	TRBJ1-1	TRBV30	CAWNKNRNTEAFF	TGTGCCTGGAATAAAAATCGGAACACTGAAGCTTTCTTT
-	-	TRBJ1-2	TRBV4-2	CASSQRDIKDYGYTF	TGTGCCAGCAGCCAGAGGGACATCAAGGACTATGGCTACACCTTC
TRBD1	-	TRBJ2-4	TRBV19	CASREMGTVKNIQYF	TGTGCCAGCAGAGAGATGGGGACAGTTAAAAACATTCAGTACTTC
-	-	TRBJ2-7	TRBV7-8	CASSLAQGYEQYF	TGTGCCAGCAGCTTAGCGCAGGGTTACGAGCAGTACTTC
-	-	TRBJ2-5	TRBV5-1	CASSIQGSQETQYF	TGCGCCAGCAGCATACAGGGTAGCCAAGAGACCCAGTACTTC
TRBD1	-	TRBJ2-7	TRBV5-1	CASSLEGQGDEQYF	TGCGCCAGCAGCTTGGAAGGACAGGGCGACGAGCAGTACTTC
-	-	TRBJ1-5	TRBV7-8	CASSLSVGEPQHF	TGTGCCAGCAGCTTAAGCGTCGGGGAGCCCCAGCATTTT
-	-	TRBJ2-6	TRBV2	CASSPRGAGANVLTF	TGTGCCAGCAGCCCCAGGGGGGCCGGGGCCAACGTCCTGACTTTC
-	-	TRBJ2-1	TRBV4-1	CASSQDISYNEQFF	TGCGCCAGCAGCCAAGATATAAGTTACAATGAGCAGTTCTTC
-	-	TRBJ2-2	TRBV11-2	CASSSSVAPTGELFF	TGTGCCAGCAGCAGCAGCGTAGCTCCCACCGGGGAGCTGTTTTTT
TRBD1	-	TRBJ2-7	TRBV6-1	CASSANRGAYEQYF	TGTGCCAGCAGTGCGAACAGGGGGGCGTACGAGCAGTACTTC
-	-	TRBJ2-5	TRBV19	CASSFGGEETQYF	TGTGCCAGTAGTTTTGGGGGAGAGGAGACCCAGTACTTC
-	-	TRBJ1-5	TRBV30	CAWTSRKDQPQHF	TGTGCCTGGACTTCCAGAAAAGATCAGCCCCAGCATTTT
TRBD1	-	TRBJ1-2	TRBV29-1	CSVAGQGFNTF	TGCAGCGTCGCGGGACAGGGATTTAACACCTTC
-	-	TRBJ1-1	TRBV11-3	CASSLHRIANTEAFF	TGTGCCAGCAGCCTACACCGTATTGCGAACACTGAAGCTTTCTTT
TRBD2	-	TRBJ2-7	TRBV25-1	CASSTGTSGSEQYF	TGTGCCAGCAGTACCGGGACTAGCGGAAGCGAGCAGTACTTC
TRBD1	once	TRBJ2-7	TRBV2	CASSPTGGLYEQYF	TGTGCCAGCAGTCCGACAGGGGGGCTCTACGAGCAGTACTTC